This entry features one TCR beta chain sequence. The method was immunoSEQ multiplex PCR; TCRdb's version includes in-frame clones alone and lacks a portion of them. The sample has tens of thousands of clones; 85% to 90% are singletons. The sample originates from a study of OX40 agonist ivuxolimab in advanced cancers. V lost 10 bases, J lost 2 bases, and 6 bases stayed unmatched. The length of the CDR3 is 15 residues. CDR1 and CDR2 from the germline V gene are LNHDA and SQIVND (reference sequence). The sequences come from CD4+ or CD8+ T cells sorted from blood, collected in a trial of the OX40 agonist ivuxolimab. The receptor was derived from an adult with an advanced solid tumor such as melanoma, head and neck, liver or kidney cancer. This chain joins TRBV19 and TRBJ2-7; 15 bases match TRBD2. The CDR3 DNA reads as TGTGCCACCCAGGGACTAGCGGGAGGAGCCTACGAGCAGTACTTC. It encodes CATQGLAGGAYEQYF.